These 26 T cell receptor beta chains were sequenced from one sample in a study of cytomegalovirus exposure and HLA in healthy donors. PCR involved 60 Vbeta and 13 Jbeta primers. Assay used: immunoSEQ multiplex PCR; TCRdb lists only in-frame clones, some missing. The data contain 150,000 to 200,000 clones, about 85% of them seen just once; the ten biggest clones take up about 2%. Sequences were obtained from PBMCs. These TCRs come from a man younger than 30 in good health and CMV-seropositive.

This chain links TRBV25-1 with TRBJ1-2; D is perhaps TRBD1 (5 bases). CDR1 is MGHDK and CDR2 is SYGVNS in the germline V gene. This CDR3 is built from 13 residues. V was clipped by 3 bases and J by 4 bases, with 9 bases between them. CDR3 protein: CASSDPRVYGYTF. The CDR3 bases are TGTGCCAGCAGTGATCCCAGGGTCTATGGCTACACCTTC.

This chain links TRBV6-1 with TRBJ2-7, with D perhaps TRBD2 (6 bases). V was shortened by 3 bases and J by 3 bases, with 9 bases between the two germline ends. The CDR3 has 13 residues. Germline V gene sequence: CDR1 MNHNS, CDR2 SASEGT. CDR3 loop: CASSDGGVYEQYF. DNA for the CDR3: TGTGCCAGCAGTGACGGAGGGGTCTACGAGCAGTACTTC.

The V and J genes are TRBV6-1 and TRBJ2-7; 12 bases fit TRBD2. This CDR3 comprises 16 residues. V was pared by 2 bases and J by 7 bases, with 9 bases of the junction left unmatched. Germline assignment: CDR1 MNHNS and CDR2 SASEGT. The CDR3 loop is CASSESLAGGPGEQYF. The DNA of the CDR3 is TGTGCCAGCAGTGAATCCCTAGCGGGGGGGCCGGGGGAGCAGTACTTC.

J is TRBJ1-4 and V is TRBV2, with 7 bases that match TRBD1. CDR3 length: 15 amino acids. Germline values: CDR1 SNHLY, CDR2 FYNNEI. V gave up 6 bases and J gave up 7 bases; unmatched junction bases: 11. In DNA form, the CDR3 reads TGTGCCAGCAGCGACTTTAGGACAGGAGGTGAAAAACTGTTTTTT. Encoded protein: CASSDFRTGGEKLFF. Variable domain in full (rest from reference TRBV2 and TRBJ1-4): EPEVTQTPSHQVTQMGQEVILRCVPISNHLYFYWYRQILGQKVEFLVSFYNNEISEKSEIFDDQFSVERPDGSNFTLKIRSTKLEDSAMYFCASSDFRTGGEKLFFGSGTQLSVL.

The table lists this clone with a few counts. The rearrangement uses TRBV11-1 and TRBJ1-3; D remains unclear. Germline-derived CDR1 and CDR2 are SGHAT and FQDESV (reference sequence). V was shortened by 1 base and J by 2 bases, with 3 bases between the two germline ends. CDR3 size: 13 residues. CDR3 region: CASSLVTGNTIYF. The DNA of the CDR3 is TGTGCCAGCAGCTTAGTAACTGGAAACACCATATATTTT.

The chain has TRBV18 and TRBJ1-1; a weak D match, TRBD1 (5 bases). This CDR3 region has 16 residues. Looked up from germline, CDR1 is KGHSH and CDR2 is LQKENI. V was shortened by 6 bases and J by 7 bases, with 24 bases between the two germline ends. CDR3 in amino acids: CASSLGWVGGPSEAFF. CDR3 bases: TGTGCCAGCTCGCTCGGATGGGTGGGGGGACCGAGTGAAGCTTTCTTT.

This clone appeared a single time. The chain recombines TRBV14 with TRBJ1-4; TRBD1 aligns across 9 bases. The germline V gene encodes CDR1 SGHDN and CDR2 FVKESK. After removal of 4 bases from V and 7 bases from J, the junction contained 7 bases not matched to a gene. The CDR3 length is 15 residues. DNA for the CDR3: TGTGCCAGCAGCCCGGTCGGGACAGGGTCTGAAAAACTGTTTTTT. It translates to CASSPVGTGSEKLFF. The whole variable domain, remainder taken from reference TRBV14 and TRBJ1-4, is EAGVTQFPSHSVIEKGQTVTLRCDPISGHDNLYWYRRVMGKEIKFLLHFVKESKQDESGMPNNRFLAERTGGTYSTLKVQPAELEDSGVYFCASSPVGTGSEKLFFGSGTQLSVL.

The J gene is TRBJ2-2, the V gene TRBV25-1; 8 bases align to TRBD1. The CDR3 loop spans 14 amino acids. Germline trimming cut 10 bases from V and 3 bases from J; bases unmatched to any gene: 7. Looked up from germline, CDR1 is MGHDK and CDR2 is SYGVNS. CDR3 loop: CATARGLDTGELFF. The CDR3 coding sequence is TGTGCCACCGCCAGGGGGCTGGACACCGGGGAGCTGTTTTTT.

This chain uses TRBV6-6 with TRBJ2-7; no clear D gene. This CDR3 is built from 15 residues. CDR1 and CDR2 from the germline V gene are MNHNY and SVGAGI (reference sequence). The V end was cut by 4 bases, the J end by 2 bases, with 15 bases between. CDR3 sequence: CASSWASSVTYEQYF. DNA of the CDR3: TGTGCCAGCAGTTGGGCCTCGTCCGTAACCTACGAGCAGTACTTC.

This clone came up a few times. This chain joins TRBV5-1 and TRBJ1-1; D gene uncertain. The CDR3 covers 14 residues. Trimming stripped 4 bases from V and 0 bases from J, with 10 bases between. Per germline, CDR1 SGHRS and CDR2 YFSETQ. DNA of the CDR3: TGCGCCAGCAGCAGGCACACAGTGAACACTGAAGCTTTCTTT. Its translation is CASSRHTVNTEAFF.

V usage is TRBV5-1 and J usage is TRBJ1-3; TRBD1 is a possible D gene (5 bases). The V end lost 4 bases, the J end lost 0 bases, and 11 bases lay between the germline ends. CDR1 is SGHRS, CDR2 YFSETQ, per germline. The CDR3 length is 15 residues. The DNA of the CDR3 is TGCGCCAGCAGCCCCCTGGGGGGCTCTGGAAACACCATATATTTT. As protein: CASSPLGGSGNTIYF.

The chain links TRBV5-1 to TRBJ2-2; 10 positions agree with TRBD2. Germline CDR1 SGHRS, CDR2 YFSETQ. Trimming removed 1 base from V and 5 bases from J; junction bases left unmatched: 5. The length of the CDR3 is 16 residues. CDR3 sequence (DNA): TGCGCCAGCAGCTTGTATAGCGGGGGGTCGACCGGGGAGCTGTTTTTT. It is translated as CASSLYSGGSTGELFF.

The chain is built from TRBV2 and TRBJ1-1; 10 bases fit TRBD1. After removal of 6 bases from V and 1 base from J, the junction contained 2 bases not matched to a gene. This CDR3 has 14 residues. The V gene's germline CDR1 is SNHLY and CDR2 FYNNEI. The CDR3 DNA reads TGTGCCAGCAGCTGGGACAGGGGGAACACTGAAGCTTTCTTT. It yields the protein CASSWDRGNTEAFF.

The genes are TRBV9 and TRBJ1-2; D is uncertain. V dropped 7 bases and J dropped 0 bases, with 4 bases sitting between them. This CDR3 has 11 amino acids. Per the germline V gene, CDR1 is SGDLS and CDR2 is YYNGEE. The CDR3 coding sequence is TGTGCCAGCGGAGCTAACTATGGCTACACCTTC. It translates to CASGANYGYTF.

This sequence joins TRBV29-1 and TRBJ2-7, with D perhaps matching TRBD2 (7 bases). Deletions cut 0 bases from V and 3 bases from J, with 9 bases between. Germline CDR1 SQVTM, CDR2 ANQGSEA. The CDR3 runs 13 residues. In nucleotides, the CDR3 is TGCAGCGTTGAAGAGAGGGGGGGCTACGAGCAGTACTTC. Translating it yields CSVEERGGYEQYF.

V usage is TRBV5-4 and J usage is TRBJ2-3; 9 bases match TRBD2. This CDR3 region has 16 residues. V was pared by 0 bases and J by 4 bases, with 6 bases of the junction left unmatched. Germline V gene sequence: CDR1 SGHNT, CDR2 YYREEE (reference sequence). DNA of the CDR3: TGTGCCAGCAGCTTGGCCTCGGCGGGGGGGCCAGATACGCAGTATTTT. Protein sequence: CASSLASAGGPDTQYF.

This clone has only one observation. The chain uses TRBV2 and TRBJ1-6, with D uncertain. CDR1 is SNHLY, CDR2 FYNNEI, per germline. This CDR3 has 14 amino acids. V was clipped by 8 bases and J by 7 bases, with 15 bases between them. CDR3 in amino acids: CASGPLEGNSPLHF. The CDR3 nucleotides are TGTGCCAGCGGGCCTCTGGAGGGAAATTCACCCCTCCACTTT.

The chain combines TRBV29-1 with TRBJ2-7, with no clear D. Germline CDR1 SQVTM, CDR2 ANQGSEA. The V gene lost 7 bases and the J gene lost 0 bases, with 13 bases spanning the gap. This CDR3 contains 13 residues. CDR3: CSAWSSSSYEQYF. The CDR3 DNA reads TGCAGCGCTTGGAGTTCCAGCTCCTACGAGCAGTACTTC.

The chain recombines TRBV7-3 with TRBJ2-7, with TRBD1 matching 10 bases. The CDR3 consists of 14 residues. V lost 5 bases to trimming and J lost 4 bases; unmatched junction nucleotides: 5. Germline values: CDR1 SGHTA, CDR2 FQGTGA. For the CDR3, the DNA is TGTGCCAGCAGCGCGGGACAGGGGCGATACGAGCAGTACTTC. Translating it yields CASSAGQGRYEQYF.

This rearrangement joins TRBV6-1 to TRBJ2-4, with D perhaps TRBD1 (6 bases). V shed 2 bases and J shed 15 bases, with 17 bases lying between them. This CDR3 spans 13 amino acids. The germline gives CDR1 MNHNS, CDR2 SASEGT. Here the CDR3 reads CASSETGTRRGYF. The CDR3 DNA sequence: TGTGCCAGCAGTGAAACAGGGACCAGGAGAGGGTACTTC.

The CDR3 sequence: CAISYREGAEAFF. As DNA, the CDR3 is TGTGCCATCAGTTACAGGGAAGGCGCTGAAGCTTTCTTT. The gene calls are TRBV10-3 and TRBJ1-1; possible D gene TRBD1, 6 bases. V lost 5 bases to trimming and J lost 6 bases, with 13 bases between them. The germline gives CDR1 ENHRY, CDR2 SYGVKD. This CDR3 has 13 amino acids.

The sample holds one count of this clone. The CDR3 DNA reads as TGTGCCAGCGGGCCGACCGGGACAATTAATCAGCCCCAGCATTTT. It yields the protein CASGPTGTINQPQHF. This sequence joins TRBV6-5 and TRBJ1-5; tentatively, D is TRBD1 (6 bases). CDR3 length: 15 amino acids. Germline lookup yields CDR1 MNHEY and CDR2 SVGAGI. Trimming cost V 8 bases and J 4 bases, with 18 bases left between them.

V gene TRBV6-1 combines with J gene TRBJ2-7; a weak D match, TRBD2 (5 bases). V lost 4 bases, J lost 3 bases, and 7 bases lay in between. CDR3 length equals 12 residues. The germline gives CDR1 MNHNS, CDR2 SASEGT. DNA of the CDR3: TGTGCCAGCAGTGTTCGGGGCTACGAGCAGTACTTC. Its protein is CASSVRGYEQYF.

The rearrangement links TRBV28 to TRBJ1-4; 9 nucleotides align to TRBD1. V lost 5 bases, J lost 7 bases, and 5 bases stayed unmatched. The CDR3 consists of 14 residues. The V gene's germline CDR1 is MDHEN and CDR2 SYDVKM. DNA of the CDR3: TGTGCCAGCAGTCCCATGGACAGGGGTGAAAAACTGTTTTTT. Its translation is CASSPMDRGEKLFF.

CDR3 in amino acids: CASSFGSAGEAFF. For the CDR3, the DNA is TGTGCCAGCAGCTTTGGGTCGGCGGGTGAAGCTTTCTTT. The V and J genes are TRBV5-4 and TRBJ1-1, with D unclear. This CDR3 is 13 amino acids long. Deletions cut 2 bases from V and 7 bases from J, with 12 bases between. Per the germline V gene, CDR1 is SGHNT and CDR2 is YYREEE (reference sequence). Drawing the rest from reference TRBV5-4 and TRBJ1-1, the complete variable domain is ETGVTQSPTHLIKTRGQQVTLRCSSQSGHNTVSWYQQALGQGPQFIFQYYREEENGRGNFPPRFSGLQFPNYSSELNVNALELDDSALYLCASSFGSAGEAFFGQGTRLTVV.

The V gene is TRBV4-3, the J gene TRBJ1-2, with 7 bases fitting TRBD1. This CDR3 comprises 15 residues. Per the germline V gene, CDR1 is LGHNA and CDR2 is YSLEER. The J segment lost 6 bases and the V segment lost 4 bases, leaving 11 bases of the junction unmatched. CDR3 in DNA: TGCGCCAGCAGCCTTTTCAGAGGGGGCTCAGATGGCTACACCTTC. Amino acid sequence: CASSLFRGGSDGYTF.